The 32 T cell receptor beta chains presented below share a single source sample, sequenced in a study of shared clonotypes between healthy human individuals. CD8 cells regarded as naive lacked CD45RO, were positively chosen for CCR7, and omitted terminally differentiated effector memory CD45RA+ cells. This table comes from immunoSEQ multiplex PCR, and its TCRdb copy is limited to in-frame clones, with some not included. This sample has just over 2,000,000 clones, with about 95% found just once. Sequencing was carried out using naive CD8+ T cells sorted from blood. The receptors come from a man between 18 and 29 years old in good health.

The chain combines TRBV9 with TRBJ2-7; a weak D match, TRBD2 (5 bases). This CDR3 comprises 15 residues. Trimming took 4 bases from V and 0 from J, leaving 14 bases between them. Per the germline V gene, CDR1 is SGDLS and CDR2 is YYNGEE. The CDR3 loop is CASSRGHTNSYEQYF. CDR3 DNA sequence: TGTGCCAGCAGCCGAGGGCACACAAACTCCTACGAGCAGTACTTC. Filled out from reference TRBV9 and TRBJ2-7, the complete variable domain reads DSGVTQTPKHLITATGQRVTLRCSPRSGDLSVYWYQQSLDQGLQFLIQYYNGEERAKGNILERFSAQQFPDLHSELNLSSLELGDSALYFCASSRGHTNSYEQYFGPGTRLTVT.

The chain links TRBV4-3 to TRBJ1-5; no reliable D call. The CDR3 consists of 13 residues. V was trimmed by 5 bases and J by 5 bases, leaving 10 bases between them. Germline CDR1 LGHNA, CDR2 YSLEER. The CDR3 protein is CASSESRDQPQHF. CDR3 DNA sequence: TGCGCCAGCAGCGAGTCTAGGGATCAGCCCCAGCATTTT.

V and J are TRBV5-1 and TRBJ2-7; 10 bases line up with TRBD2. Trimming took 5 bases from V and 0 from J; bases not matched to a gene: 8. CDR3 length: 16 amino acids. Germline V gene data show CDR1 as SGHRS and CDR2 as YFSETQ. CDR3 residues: CASRYGTSARSYEQYF. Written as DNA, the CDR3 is TGCGCCAGCAGGTACGGGACTAGCGCACGCTCCTACGAGCAGTACTTC.

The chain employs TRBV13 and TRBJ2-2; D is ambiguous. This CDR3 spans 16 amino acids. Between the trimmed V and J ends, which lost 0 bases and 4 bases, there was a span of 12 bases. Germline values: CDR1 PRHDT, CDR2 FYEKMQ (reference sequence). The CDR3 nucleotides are TGTGCCAGCAGCTTAGGGGGGTTCGTCGGCACCGGGGAGCTGTTTTTT. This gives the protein CASSLGGFVGTGELFF.

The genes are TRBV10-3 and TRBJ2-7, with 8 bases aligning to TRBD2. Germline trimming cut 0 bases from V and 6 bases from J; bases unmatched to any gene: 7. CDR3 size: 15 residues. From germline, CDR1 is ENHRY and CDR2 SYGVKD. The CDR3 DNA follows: TGTGCCATCAGTGAGTCTTGGCGGGAGGCCCCCGAGCAGTACTTC. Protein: CAISESWREAPEQYF.

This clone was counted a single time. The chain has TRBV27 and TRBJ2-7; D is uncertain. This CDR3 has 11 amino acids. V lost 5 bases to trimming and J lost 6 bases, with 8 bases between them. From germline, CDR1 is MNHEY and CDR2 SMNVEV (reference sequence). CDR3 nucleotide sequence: TGTGCCAGCAGTAACCGTGGCGAGCAGTACTTC. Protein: CASSNRGEQYF.

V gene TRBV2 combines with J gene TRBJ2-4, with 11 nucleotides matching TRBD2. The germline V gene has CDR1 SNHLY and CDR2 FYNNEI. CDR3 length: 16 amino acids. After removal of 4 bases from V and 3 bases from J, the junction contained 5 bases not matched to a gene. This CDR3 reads CASSVGLAEGKNIQYF. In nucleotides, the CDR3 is TGTGCCAGCAGTGTGGGACTAGCGGAAGGCAAAAACATTCAGTACTTC.

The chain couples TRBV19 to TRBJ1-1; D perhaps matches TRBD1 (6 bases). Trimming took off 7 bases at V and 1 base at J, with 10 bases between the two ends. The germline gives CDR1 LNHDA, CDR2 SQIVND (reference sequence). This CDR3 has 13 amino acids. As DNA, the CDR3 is TGTGCCAGTACGAGGGGGACGAACACTGAAGCTTTCTTT. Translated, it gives CASTRGTNTEAFF.

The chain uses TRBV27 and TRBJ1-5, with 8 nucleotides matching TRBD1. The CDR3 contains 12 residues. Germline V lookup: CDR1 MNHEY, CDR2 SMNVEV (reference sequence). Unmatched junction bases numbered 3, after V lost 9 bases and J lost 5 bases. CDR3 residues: CASGTGYQPQHF. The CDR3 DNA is TGTGCCAGTGGGACAGGCTATCAGCCCCAGCATTTT.

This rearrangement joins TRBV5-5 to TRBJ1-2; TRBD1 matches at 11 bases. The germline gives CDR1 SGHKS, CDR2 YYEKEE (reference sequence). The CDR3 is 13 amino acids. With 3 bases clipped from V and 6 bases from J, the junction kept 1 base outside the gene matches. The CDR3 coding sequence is TGTGCCAGCAGCTGGACAGGGGGCGATGGCTACACCTTC. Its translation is CASSWTGGDGYTF.

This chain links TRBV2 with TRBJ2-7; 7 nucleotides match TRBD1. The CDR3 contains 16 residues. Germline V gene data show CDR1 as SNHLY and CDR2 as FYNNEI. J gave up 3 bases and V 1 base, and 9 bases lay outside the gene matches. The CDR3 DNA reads TGTGCCAGCAGTGAAGTTGACAGGGCTAACAACTACGAGCAGTACTTC. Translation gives CASSEVDRANNYEQYF.

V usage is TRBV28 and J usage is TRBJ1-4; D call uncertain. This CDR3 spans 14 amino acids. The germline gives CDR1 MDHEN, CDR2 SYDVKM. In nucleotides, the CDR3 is TGTGGCACCGCAGAAGGGAAAACTAATGAAAAACTGTTTTTT. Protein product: CGTAEGKTNEKLFF.

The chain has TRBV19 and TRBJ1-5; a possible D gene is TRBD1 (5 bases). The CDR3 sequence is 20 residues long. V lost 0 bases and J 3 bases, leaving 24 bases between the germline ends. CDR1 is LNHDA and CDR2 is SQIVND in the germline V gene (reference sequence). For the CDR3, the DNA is TGTGCCAGTAGTATAGAAATAAGGCAGGGAATTCTTTTCGACAATCAGCCCCAGCATTTT. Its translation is CASSIEIRQGILFDNQPQHF.

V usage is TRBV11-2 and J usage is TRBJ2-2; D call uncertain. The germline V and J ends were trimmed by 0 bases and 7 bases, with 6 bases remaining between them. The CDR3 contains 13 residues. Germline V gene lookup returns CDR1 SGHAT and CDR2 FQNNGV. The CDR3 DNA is TGTGCCAGCAGCTTAGAAGCGTACGGGGAGCTGTTTTTT. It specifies CASSLEAYGELFF.

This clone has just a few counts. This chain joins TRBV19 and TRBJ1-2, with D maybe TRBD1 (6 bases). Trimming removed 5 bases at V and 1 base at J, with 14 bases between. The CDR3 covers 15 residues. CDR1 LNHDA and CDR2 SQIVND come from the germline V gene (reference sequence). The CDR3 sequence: CASSPSPGVNYGYTF. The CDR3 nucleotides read TGTGCCAGTAGTCCTTCCCCAGGGGTTAACTATGGCTACACCTTC.

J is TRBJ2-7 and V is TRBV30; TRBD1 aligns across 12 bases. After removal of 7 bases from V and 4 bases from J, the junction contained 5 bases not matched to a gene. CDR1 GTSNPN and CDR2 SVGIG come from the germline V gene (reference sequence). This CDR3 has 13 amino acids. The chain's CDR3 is CAYGDRGQYEQYF. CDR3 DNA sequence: TGTGCCTATGGGGACAGGGGGCAATACGAGCAGTACTTC.

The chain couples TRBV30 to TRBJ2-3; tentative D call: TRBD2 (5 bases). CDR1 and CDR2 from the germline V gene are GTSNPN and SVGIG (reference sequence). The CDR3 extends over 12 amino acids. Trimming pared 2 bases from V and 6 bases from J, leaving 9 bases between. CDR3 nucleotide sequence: TGTGCCTGGAGTCGAACGGGGGATACGCAGTATTTT. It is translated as CAWSRTGDTQYF.

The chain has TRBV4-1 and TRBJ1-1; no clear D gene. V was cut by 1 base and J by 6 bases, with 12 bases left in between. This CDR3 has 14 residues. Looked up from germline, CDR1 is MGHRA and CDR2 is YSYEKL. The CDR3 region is CASSQASGRSEAFF. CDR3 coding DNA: TGCGCCAGCAGCCAAGCATCAGGTAGATCTGAAGCTTTCTTT.

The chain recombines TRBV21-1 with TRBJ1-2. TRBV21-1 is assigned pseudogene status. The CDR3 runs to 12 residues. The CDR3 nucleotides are TGTGCCAGCAGCAAAGGTTGGGACGGCTACACCTTC. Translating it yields CASSKGWDGYTF.

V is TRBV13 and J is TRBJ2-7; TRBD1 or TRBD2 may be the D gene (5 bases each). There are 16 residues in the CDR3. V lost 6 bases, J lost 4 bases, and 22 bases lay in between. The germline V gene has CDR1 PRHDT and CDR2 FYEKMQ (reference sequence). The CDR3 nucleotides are TGTGCCAGCAGTAACAAAGGTGGGACCCCAGGGTACGAGCAGTACTTC. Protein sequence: CASSNKGGTPGYEQYF.

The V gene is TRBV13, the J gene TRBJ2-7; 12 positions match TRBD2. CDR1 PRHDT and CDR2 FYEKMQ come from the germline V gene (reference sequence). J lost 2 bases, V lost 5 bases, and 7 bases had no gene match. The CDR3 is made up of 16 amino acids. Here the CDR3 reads CASSEITSGGPYEQYF. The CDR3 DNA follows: TGTGCCAGCAGCGAGATAACTAGCGGGGGGCCCTACGAGCAGTACTTC.

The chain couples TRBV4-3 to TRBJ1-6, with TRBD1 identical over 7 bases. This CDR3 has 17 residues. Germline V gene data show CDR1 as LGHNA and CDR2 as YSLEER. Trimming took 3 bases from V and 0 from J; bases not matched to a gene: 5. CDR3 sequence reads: CASSQGQLISYNSPLHF. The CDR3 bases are TGCGCCAGCAGCCAGGGACAGCTAATCTCCTATAATTCACCCCTCCACTTT.

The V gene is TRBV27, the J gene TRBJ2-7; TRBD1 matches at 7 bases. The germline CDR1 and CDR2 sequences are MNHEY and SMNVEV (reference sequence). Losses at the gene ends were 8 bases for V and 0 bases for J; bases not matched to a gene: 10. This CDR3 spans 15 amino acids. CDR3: CASRTLGTASYEQYF. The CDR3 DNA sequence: TGTGCCAGCCGAACCCTTGGGACAGCCTCCTACGAGCAGTACTTC.

The CDR3: CASSQGTGLSTDTQYF. The CDR3, as DNA: TGCGCCAGCAGCCAAGGGACAGGGTTAAGCACAGATACGCAGTATTTT. The chain couples TRBV4-3 to TRBJ2-3; TRBD1 agrees at 8 bases. This CDR3 region has 16 residues. Germline V CDR1 and CDR2: LGHNA, YSLEER. Unmatched junction bases numbered 3, after V lost 1 base and J lost 0 bases.

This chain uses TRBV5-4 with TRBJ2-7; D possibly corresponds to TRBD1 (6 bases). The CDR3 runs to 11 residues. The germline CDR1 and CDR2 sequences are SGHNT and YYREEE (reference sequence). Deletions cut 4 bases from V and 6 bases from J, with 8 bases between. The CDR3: CASSGGTEQYF. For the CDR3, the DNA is TGTGCCAGCAGCGGGGGCACCGAGCAGTACTTC.

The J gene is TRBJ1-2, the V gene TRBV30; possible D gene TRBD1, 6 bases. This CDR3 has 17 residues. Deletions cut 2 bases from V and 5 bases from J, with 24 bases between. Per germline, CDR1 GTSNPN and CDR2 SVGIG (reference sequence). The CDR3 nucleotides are TGTGCCTGGAGTCCACCCGCGGGGGGGGCGCTTGAGTATGGCTACACCTTC. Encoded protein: CAWSPPAGGALEYGYTF.

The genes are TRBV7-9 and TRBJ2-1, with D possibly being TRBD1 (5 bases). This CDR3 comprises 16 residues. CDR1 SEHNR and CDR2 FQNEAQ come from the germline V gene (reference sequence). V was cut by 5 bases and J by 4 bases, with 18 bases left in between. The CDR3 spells CASSRNTGPPYNEQFF. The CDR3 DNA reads TGTGCCAGCAGCCGCAATACAGGACCCCCGTACAATGAGCAGTTCTTC.

The CDR3 here is CAWSERESYNEQFF. The CDR3 DNA sequence: TGTGCCTGGAGTGAACGGGAGTCCTACAATGAGCAGTTCTTC. The rearrangement joins TRBV30 to TRBJ2-1; TRBD2 might be the D (6 bases). Germline-derived CDR1 and CDR2 are GTSNPN and SVGIG (reference sequence). The CDR3 has 14 residues. The V end lost 1 base, the J end lost 1 base, and 8 bases lay between the germline ends.

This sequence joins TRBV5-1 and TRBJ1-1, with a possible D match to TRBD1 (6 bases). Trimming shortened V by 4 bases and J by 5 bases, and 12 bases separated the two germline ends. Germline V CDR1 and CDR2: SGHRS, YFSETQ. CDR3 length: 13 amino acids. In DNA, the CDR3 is TGCGCCAGCAGCGGATCCGGGACAACTGAAGCTTTCTTT. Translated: CASSGSGTTEAFF.

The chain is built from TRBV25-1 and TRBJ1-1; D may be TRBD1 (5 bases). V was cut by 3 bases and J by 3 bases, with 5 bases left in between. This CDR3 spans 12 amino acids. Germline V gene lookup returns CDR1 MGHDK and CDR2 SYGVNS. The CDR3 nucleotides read TGTGCCAGCAGTGACAGGGACACTGAAGCTTTCTTT. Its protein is CASSDRDTEAFF.

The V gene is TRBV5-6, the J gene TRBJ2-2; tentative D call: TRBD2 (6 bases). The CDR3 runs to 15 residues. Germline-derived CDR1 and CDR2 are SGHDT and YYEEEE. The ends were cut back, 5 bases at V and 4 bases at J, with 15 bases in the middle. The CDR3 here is CASSTGWGGTGELFF. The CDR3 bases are TGTGCCAGCAGTACTGGGTGGGGAGGCACCGGGGAGCTGTTTTTT.

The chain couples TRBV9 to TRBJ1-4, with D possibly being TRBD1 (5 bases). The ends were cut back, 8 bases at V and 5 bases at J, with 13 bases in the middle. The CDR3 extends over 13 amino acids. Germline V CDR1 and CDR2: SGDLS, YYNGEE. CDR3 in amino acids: CASGDSTNEKLFF. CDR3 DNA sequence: TGTGCCAGTGGAGACAGCACGAATGAAAAACTGTTTTTT.